This TCR beta chain derives from a study of post-analysis software for immune sequencing data. In the case of this clonotype: Its antigen is still unknown.

Prepared libraries of TCR beta cDNA carried unique molecular identifiers. TCRdb re-analysed the PCR reads in MiXCR, keeping a single row per CDR3 protein. Counted here are 400,000 to 500,000 distinct CDR3 sequences, 35% to 45% occurring once; the ten biggest clones make up approximately 7.1%. Findings of the study overall: Compared with controls, patients had more of about 5 TRBV segments, including TRBV5-6, TRBV5-1 and TRBV20-1. Controls had significantly higher normalized Chao1 diversity than multiple sclerosis patients.

Per the germline V gene, CDR1 is SGHTA and CDR2 is FQGNSA. This CDR3 region has 15 residues. The ends were cut back, 2 bases at V and 0 bases at J, with 8 bases in the middle. The sequencing input was blood. This sequence originates from a girl aged 2 to 10 with multiple sclerosis. The chain employs TRBV7-2 and TRBJ2-1; the D is unclear. CDR3 sequence reads: CASSLRISSYNEQFF. Here the CDR3 DNA reads TGTGCCAGCAGCTTACGCATCAGCTCCTACAATGAGCAGTTCTTC.